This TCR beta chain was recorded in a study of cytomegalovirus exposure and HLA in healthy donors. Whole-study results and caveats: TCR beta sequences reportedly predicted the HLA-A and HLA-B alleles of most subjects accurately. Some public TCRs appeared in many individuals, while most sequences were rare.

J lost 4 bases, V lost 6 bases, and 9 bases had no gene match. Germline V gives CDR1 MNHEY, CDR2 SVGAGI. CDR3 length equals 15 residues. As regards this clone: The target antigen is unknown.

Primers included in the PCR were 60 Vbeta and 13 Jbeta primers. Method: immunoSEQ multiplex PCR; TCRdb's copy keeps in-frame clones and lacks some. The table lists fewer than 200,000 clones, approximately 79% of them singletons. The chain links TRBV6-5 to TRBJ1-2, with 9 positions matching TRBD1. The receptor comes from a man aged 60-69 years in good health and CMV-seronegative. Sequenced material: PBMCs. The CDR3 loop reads CASRQDRGASYGYTF. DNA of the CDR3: TGTGCCAGCAGGCAGGACAGGGGCGCATCCTATGGCTACACCTTC.